Detailed here is one T cell receptor beta chain. Its antigen is undetermined. The germline gives CDR1 LNHDA, CDR2 SQIVND (reference sequence). The CDR3 is 14 residues long. The V and J ends lost 0 bases and 0 bases respectively, with 4 bases between them. Here immunoSEQ multiplex PCR was the method, and the copy in TCRdb shows in-frame clones only, minus some. The sample contains more than 95,000 clones, about nine tenths of which appear only once. These data are taken from a study of OX40 agonist ivuxolimab in advanced cancers. Study background: Each patient was given ivuxolimab into a vein every 2 weeks, at 0.01 to 10 mg/kg. The study's findings and limits: Clonal expansion was seen in CD4+ and CD8+ blood T cells by week 6 at 0.1 to 3.0 mg/kg.

Baseline, cycle 4 day 1, and cycle 7 day 1 were the blood sampling points. This clonotype originated in an adult with an advanced solid tumor such as melanoma, head and neck, liver or kidney cancer. The input for sequencing was CD4+ or CD8+ T cells sorted from blood, taken in a trial of the OX40 agonist ivuxolimab. This chain links TRBV19 with TRBJ2-3; D call uncertain. The CDR3 sequence: CASSIDSSTDTQYF. CDR3 nucleotide sequence: TGTGCCAGTAGTATAGATTCGAGCACAGATACGCAGTATTTT.